This TCR beta chain was observed in a study of CD8+CD57+ T cells in acquired aplastic anemia. Study-wide background: Sorted CD4+ plus CD8+ cells gave DNA averaging about 3 ug. The average read count for CD4+ cells in healthy donors was around 9.9 million.

This clonotype was seen many times. Antigen: not known. Points from the study as a whole: Controls and patients did not differ significantly in CD8+ Simpson's diversity.

According to the study, genomic DNA was the template for TCR beta VDJ and CDR3 profiling. MiXCR, applied by TCRdb to the reads, yields one record per CDR3 protein. The table lists roughly 420,000 distinct CDR3 sequences, around 68% of them singletons, with approximately 4% in the top ten. This TCR was recovered from a human donor in good health, serving as a control. The sequenced sample was sorted CD4+, CD8+, or CD8+CD57+ T cells (not recorded which) from PBMCs.

CDR3 nucleotides: TGTGCCAGCAGCTTAACGGGGCTGAGCTCTGGGGCCAACGTCCTGACTTTC. This sequence encodes CASSLTGLSSGANVLTF. The rearrangement uses TRBV7-3 and TRBJ2-6; perhaps TRBD1 as D (5 bases). Trimming took off 0 bases at V and 0 bases at J, with 9 bases between the two ends. Per the germline V gene, CDR1 is SGHTA and CDR2 is FQGTGA. The CDR3 consists of 17 residues.